This T cell receptor (beta chain) was sequenced in a study of T-cell memory formation after mild COVID-19. Researchers used 5'RACE with constant-segment primers to make TCR alpha and TCR beta cDNA libraries that carry sample barcodes and UMIs. TCRdb recomputed calls from the 5' RACE reads with MiXCR, one row per CDR3 protein. The data hold around 450,000 distinct CDR3 sequences, with 20% observed a single time. Trimming removed 3 bases from V and 2 bases from J; junction bases left unmatched: 8. Germline values: CDR1 DFQATT, CDR2 SNEGSKA (reference sequence). The CDR3 contains 15 residues. For this clonotype: What it binds is not known.

Broader study findings: Pre-infection memory contained some responding clones, which suggested that cross-reactive memory had joined. Clones which contracted sat mainly in CM and EM if CD4+, and in EMRA if CD8+. Day 37-peaking second-wave clones had unconfirmed SARS-CoV-2 specificity.

This clonotype was obtained from an adult woman who had mild COVID-19 (a few samples of this study predate the infection). Cell type and time point are not known. The chain employs TRBV20-1 and TRBJ2-7, with 9 bases identical to TRBD2. Sequenced: PBMCs or a T cell subset sorted from them (not recorded which). The CDR3 DNA follows: TGCAGTGCTAGGGACAGCGGGGGGACAACCTACGAGCAGTACTTC. Residues: CSARDSGGTTYEQYF.